Listed here is a single T cell receptor beta chain. Its target is unknown. This specimen comes from a study of T-cell memory formation after mild COVID-19. Regarding the study as a whole: The second-wave clones peaking on day 37 were not confirmed as SARS-CoV-2-specific.

MiXCR, run by TCRdb on the 5' RACE reads, gives a single entry per CDR3 protein. The repertoire consists of under 650,000 distinct CDR3 sequences, with roughly 18% occurring once and the leading ten covering about 11%. Losses at the gene ends were 4 bases for V and 2 bases for J; bases not matched to a gene: 8. This CDR3 is 17 amino acids long. Germline assignment: CDR1 ENHRY and CDR2 SYGVKD. The clonotype was recovered from an adult woman who had mild COVID-19 (a few samples of this study predate the infection). Cell type and time point are not known. The sample consisted of PBMCs or a T cell subset sorted from them (not recorded which). The V gene is TRBV10-3, the J gene TRBJ2-7; 13 positions match TRBD2. The CDR3 reads CAISAGTSGMRPYEQYF. In DNA, the CDR3 is TGTGCCATCAGTGCCGGGACTAGCGGGATGAGGCCCTACGAGCAGTACTTC.